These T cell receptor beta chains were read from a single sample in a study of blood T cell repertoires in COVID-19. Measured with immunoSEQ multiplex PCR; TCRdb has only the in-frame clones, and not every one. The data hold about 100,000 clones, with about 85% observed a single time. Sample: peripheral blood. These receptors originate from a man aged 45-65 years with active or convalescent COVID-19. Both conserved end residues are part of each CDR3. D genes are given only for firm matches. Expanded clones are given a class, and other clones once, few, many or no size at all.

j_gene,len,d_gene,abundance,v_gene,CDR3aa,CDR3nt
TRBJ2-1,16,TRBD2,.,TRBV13,CASSPLYGGRRNEQFF,TGTGCCAGCAGCCCTTTGTACGGCGGGAGGAGGAATGAGCAGTTCTTC
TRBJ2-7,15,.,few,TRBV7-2,CASSLNRAGVLEQYF,TGTGCCAGCAGCTTAAATAGGGCAGGGGTTCTCGAGCAGTACTTC
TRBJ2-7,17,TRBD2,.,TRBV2,CASKRWTSGRGTYEQYF,TGTGCCAGCAAGCGATGGACTAGCGGGAGAGGTACCTACGAGCAGTACTTC
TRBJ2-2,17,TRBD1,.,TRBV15,CATSRDHAGGNTGELFF,TGTGCCACCAGCAGAGATCACGCAGGGGGCAACACCGGGGAGCTGTTTTTT
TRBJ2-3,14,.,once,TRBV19,CASSTRVRTDTQYF,TGTGCCAGTAGTACACGGGTCCGCACAGATACGCAGTATTTT
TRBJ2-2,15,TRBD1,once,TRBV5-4,CASSAGTDNTGELFF,TGTGCCAGCAGTGCCGGGACAGACAACACCGGGGAGCTGTTTTTT
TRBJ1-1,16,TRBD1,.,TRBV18,CASSPPNRGRGTEAFF,TGTGCCAGCTCACCACCGAACAGGGGGCGAGGGACTGAAGCTTTCTTT
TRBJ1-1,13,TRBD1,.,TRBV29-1,CSARQGTDTEAFF,TGCAGCGCCCGACAGGGAACGGACACTGAAGCTTTCTTT
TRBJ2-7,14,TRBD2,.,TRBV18,CASSPSGSFYEQYF,TGTGCCAGCTCACCTAGCGGGAGCTTCTACGAGCAGTACTTC
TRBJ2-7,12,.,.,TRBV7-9,CASSLGGVEQYF,TGTGCCAGCAGCCTTGGAGGGGTCGAGCAGTACTTC